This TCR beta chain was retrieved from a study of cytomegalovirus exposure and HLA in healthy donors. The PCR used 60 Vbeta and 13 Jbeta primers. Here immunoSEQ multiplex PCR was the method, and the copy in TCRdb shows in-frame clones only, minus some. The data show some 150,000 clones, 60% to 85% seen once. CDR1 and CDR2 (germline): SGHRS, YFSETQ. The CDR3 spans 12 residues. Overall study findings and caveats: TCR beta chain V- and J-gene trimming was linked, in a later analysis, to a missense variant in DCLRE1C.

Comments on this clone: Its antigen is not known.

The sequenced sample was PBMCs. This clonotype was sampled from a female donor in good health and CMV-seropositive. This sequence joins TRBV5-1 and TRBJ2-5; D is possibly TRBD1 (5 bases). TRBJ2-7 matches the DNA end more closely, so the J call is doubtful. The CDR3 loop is CASSSQAYEQYF. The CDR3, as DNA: TGCGCCAGCAGCTCACAGGCCTACGAGCAGTACTTC.